Listed below are T cell receptor beta chains from one sample, sequenced in a study of neurological immune-mediated disorders. Using its own MiXCR run on the 5' RACE reads, TCRdb lists one record per CDR3 protein. The data contain 15,000 to 20,000 distinct CDR3 sequences, 14% of them seen just once; the ten biggest clones take up 7.8%. Sequences were obtained from CD4+ T cells from blood. The source is a woman aged 60 to 75 with HTLV-1-associated myelopathy (HAM/TSP). Each CDR3 is given with its conserved first and last residue. A D gene is named only where the DNA matches it firmly. Clone size is shown for a subset of rows, as once, few, many or a class of expanded clone.

TRBV14	many	TRBJ2-4	NA	TGTGCCAGCAGCCAAGCCGGAAACATTCAGTACTTC	CASSQAGNIQYF
TRBV20-1	medium-sized	TRBJ2-3	TRBD2	TGCAGTGGAAGGACTAGCGGGTCTCCAAGGCCAGATACGCAGTATTTT	CSGRTSGSPRPDTQYF
TRBV3-1	many	TRBJ2-7	NA	TGTGCCAGCAGCCGTTCAGGGCAGGGTGGGAGTCGCGCCGAGCAGTACTTC	CASSRSGQGGSRAEQYF
TRBV29-1	many	TRBJ1-1	NA	TGCAGCGTTGAAGGCCCGACCCACACTGAAGCTTTCTTT	CSVEGPTHTEAFF
TRBV3-1	many	TRBJ1-3	NA	TGTGCCAGCAGCCAGGCCCTAACCTCTGGAAACACCATATATTTT	CASSQALTSGNTIYF
TRBV20-1	few	TRBJ2-7	TRBD1	TGCAGTGCTAGAAGACAGGGTCAGACCTACGAGCAGTACTTC	CSARRQGQTYEQYF
TRBV5-1	once	TRBJ1-1	NA	TGCGCCAGCAGCTTGTCCGGGGCCAGAAACACTGAAGCTTTCTTT	CASSLSGARNTEAFF
TRBV7-2	many	TRBJ2-3	TRBD1	TGTGCCAGCAGCTTAAGGGACAGGACAGGAGGAGATACGCAGTATTTT	CASSLRDRTGGDTQYF
TRBV5-1	NA	TRBJ2-2	NA	TGCGCCAGCAGCTTGCGGTTGGGGACGACGAACACCGGGGAGCTGTTTTTT	CASSLRLGTTNTGELFF
TRBV6-6	NA	TRBJ2-1	TRBD2	TGTGCCAGCAGTAGGGGGGGACTAGCGGGGACCAATGAGCAGTTCTTC	CASSRGGLAGTNEQFF
TRBV6-6	many	TRBJ1-2	TRBD1	TGTGCCAGCAGTTACTCGGGACAGGCAAACTATGGCTACACCTTC	CASSYSGQANYGYTF
TRBV6-2/TRBV6-3	many	TRBJ1-5	NA	TGTGCCAGCAGCCCTAGAGGGATCTCTGTCAATCAGCCCCAGCATTTT	CASSPRGISVNQPQHF
TRBV24-1	many	TRBJ2-3	TRBD1	TGTGCCACCAGTGGAGGGGGCCCAGATACGCAGTATTTT	CATSGGGPDTQYF
TRBV14	many	TRBJ2-1	TRBD2	TGTGCCAGCGGGGAAATAGCGGGGAGCTCCTACAATGAGCAGTTCTTC	CASGEIAGSSYNEQFF
TRBV5-5	medium-sized	TRBJ2-2	NA	TGTGCCAGCAGCTTGATCACCCACACCGGGGAGCTGTTTTTT	CASSLITHTGELFF
TRBV19	many	TRBJ1-5	NA	TGTGCCAGTAGTGGGGGGGCTAATAGCAATCAGCCCCAGCATTTT	CASSGGANSNQPQHF
TRBV20-1	many	TRBJ2-3	TRBD2	TGCAGTGCTTACGACGGGGGGGGGCGAGTCGCAGATACGCAGTATTTT	CSAYDGGGRVADTQYF
TRBV3-1	many	TRBJ2-2	NA	TGTGCCAGCGTCCAAATGGTTACCGGGGAGCTGTTTTTT	CASVQMVTGELFF
TRBV9	many	TRBJ1-2	NA	TGTGCCAGCAGCGTATTAGGGACCGTCTATGGCTACACCTTC	CASSVLGTVYGYTF
TRBV5-1	many	TRBJ2-7	TRBD2	TGCGCCAGCAGCTTGGAACGGTCTGGACTAGCGGTCAATCCCTACGAGCAGTACTTC	CASSLERSGLAVNPYEQYF
TRBV14	many	TRBJ2-1	NA	TGTGCCAGCAGCCAATACACAGGGCAGTCCTACAATGAGCAGTTCTTC	CASSQYTGQSYNEQFF
TRBV20-1	many	TRBJ1-6	NA	TGCAGTGCTAGAGGGATCGGCAGGGCAGTTGATTCACCCCTCCACTTT	CSARGIGRAVDSPLHF
TRBV6-1	many	TRBJ1-3	NA	TGTGCCAGCTCGAGGGGGGCTGGAAACACCATATATTTT	CASSRGAGNTIYF
TRBV3-1	many	TRBJ2-7	TRBD1	TGTGCCAGCAGCCATGGACAGGGTGGCTACGAGCAGTACTTC	CASSHGQGGYEQYF
TRBV20-1	many	TRBJ2-7	TRBD2	TGCAGTGCTCTTGACGGGGGGGGTTCCTACGAGCAGTACTTC	CSALDGGGSYEQYF
TRBV2	NA	TRBJ2-1	TRBD2	TGTGCCAGCAGGGTGAGCGGGAGGGGGGCGTGGGGCGAGCAGTTCTTC	CASRVSGRGAWGEQFF
TRBV5-6	many	TRBJ1-1	NA	TGTGCCAGCACCCCCGGGGGGTCGGGGATTACTGAAGCTTTCTTT	CASTPGGSGITEAFF
TRBV5-1	many	TRBJ1-4	NA	TGCGCCAGCAGCGACACCTCAACTAATGAAAAACTGTTTTTT	CASSDTSTNEKLFF
TRBV20-1	many	TRBJ2-1	TRBD2	TGCAGTGCTAGACCATGGCGGGAGCGCCACAATGAGCAGTTCTTC	CSARPWRERHNEQFF
TRBV12-3/TRBV12-4	medium-sized	TRBJ1-2	TRBD1	TGTGCCAGCAGTTTTGCCGGGACAGGGGGCAGCGGCTACACCTTC	CASSFAGTGGSGYTF
TRBV5-1	many	TRBJ2-2	TRBD2	TGCGCCAGCAGTGGCGGGGGAAACACCGGGGAGCTGTTTTTT	CASSGGGNTGELFF
TRBV2	many	TRBJ1-5	NA	TGTGCCAGCCAAGGCGGGGGAAAGAGCAATCAGCCCCAGCATTTT	CASQGGGKSNQPQHF
TRBV5-1	many	TRBJ1-1	NA	TGCGCCAGCAGCTTGAACACAGTGATGAACACTGAAGCTTTCTTT	CASSLNTVMNTEAFF
TRBV3-1	many	TRBJ2-1	TRBD2	TGTGCCAGCAGTCCATCTAGCGGGGGTTGGCTCTTCTACAATGAGCAGTTCTTC	CASSPSSGGWLFYNEQFF
TRBV12-3/TRBV12-4	many	TRBJ1-1	NA	TGTGCCAGCATAGGGAGCTGGGACACTGAAGCTTTCTTT	CASIGSWDTEAFF
TRBV7-6	few	TRBJ2-6	NA	TGTGCCAGCAGCTTAGGCCGGGGGGGGGCCAACGTCCTGACTTTC	CASSLGRGGANVLTF
TRBV10-2	many	TRBJ2-4	TRBD2	TGCGCCAGCAAAGGAGCGGGGGGAGGAGATCAGTACTTC	CASKGAGGGDQYF
TRBV25-1	NA	TRBJ1-5	NA	TGTGCCAGCAGTGAACCTTACAGGAGATATAGCAATCAGACCCAGCATTTT	CASSEPYRRYSNQTQHF
TRBV7-2	many	TRBJ2-3	TRBD1	TGTGCCAGCAGCTTAGGGGGACAGGGCACTGGTACGCAGTATTTT	CASSLGGQGTGTQYF
TRBV29-1	many	TRBJ2-2	NA	TGCAGCGTTGCAGTGGCATGGGAGCTGTTTTTT	CSVAVAWELFF
TRBV7-8	many	TRBJ2-3	TRBD2	TGTGCCAGCAGCTTAGTTAGCGGGGGCCTCACAGATACGCAGTATTTT	CASSLVSGGLTDTQYF
TRBV20-1	many	TRBJ2-2	NA	TGCAGTGCTAGGAAGCCCGGAGGGGAGCTGTTTTTT	CSARKPGGELFF
TRBV20-1	many	TRBJ2-1	NA	TGCAGTGCTAGTCCCCCGGTCAGGGCCTCTAATGAGCAGTTCTTC	CSASPPVRASNEQFF